This T cell receptor beta chain was captured by sequencing in a study of response to subunit inactivated influenza vaccine. Each CDR3 protein gets one entry after TCRdb re-called the RT-PCR reads with MiXCR. The table has fewer than 600,000 distinct CDR3 sequences, approximately 7.8% seen once. Trimming pared 6 bases from V and 2 bases from J, leaving 11 bases between. The CDR3 has 14 residues. Germline V gene lookup returns CDR1 DFQATT and CDR2 SNEGSKA (reference sequence). Study-wide findings and caveats: Every seasonal influenza vaccination brings in few new T cells, the authors suggested.

This clonotype has a count of ten or more. Antigen unknown. The source is a man aged 45 to 70 who received an inactivated influenza vaccine. The V call is TRBV20-1, the J call TRBJ2-6; D perhaps matches TRBD1 (6 bases). The sequences come from PBMCs from blood, collected about 23 months after vaccination. DNA for the CDR3: TGCAGTGCCATGAACAGGGCTGGGGCCAACGTCCTGACTTTC. Translated: CSAMNRAGANVLTF.